This T cell receptor (beta chain) was recorded in a study of beta chain features in type 1 diabetes. The CDR3 length is 13 residues. Germline values: CDR1 SGHRS, CDR2 YFSETQ. The V end was cut by 3 bases, the J end by 4 bases, with 10 bases between. Reverse transcription of all isolated RNA meant that expressed TCRB transcripts were sequenced. The data were produced by immunoSEQ multiplex PCR, yet TCRdb's version contains in-frame clones alone and is incomplete. The table lists hundreds of thousands of clones, 15% to 17% of them singletons, with approximately 0.099% in the top ten. This chain connects TRBV5-1 to TRBJ1-1; no firm D call. The specimen sequenced was naive CD4+ T cells from blood. The clonotype comes from a man aged 18 to 30 in good health. The CDR3 is CASSSEGFTEAFF. The CDR3 nucleotides read TGCGCCAGCAGCTCAGAGGGTTTCACTGAAGCTTTCTTT.